This T cell receptor (beta chain) was obtained from a study of identical twins. Study outcomes and limitations: Out-of-frame alpha sequences shared by twins were enriched for low generation probability. Models, which agreed with sharing between unrelated individuals, nonetheless underestimated the out-of-frame TCR alpha sharing seen in monozygotic twins.

This CDR3 is built from 12 residues. The germline V gene has CDR1 SGHRS and CDR2 YFSETQ. V gave up 0 bases and J gave up 6 bases, with 7 bases separating them. Template switching (which added a universal primer site) was used, and cDNA carried unique molecular identifiers. TCRdb ran MiXCR on the 5' RACE reads and lists one entry per CDR3 protein. Here the sample spans under 500,000 distinct CDR3 sequences, 14% being singletons. At least ten counts were recorded for this clonotype. Its specificity is not known. The sample was also linked to a second study, of yellow fever vaccine responses in identical twins. Per that paper: As reported, the vaccine T cell response of twins seemed partly convergent and partly personalized.

This sequence was found in a woman younger than 35 in good health. The specimen was CD4+ T cells sorted from blood. The chain recombines TRBV5-1 with TRBJ2-7; D possibly corresponds to TRBD2 (5 bases). CDR3 bases: TGCGCCAGCAGCTTGGTAGGGAGCGAGCAGTACTTC. Amino acids: CASSLVGSEQYF.